This T cell receptor beta chain was found in a study of T cell repertoires in cytomegalovirus infection. Whole-study context: In public TCR beta signatures, there were indications of both CMV infection and matching HLA type.

The study, taken as a whole, reports: Pooled public TCR beta family frequency picked out CMV carriers with the relevant HLA. Dominant in the ex vivo response were TCR beta clonotypes restricted by HLA-C and specific for CMV.

TCRdb passed the reads through MiXCR, listing each CDR3 protein once. Of approximately 500,000 distinct CDR3 sequences listed, about 17% were seen once; the top ten hold 20% to 30%. CDR1 is MNHEY, CDR2 SMNVEV, per germline (reference sequence). The length of the CDR3 is 17 residues. After removal of 2 bases from V and 5 bases from J, the junction contained 12 bases not matched to a gene. This clonotype was seen more than once but under ten times. Antigen unknown. This sequence was found in a human donor in good health (CMV status not recorded). Some clones in this sample may be carry-over from other donors' samples. The chain joins TRBV27 to TRBJ1-2, with TRBD1 matching 9 bases. Sequenced sample: CD8+ T cells from PBMCs. This chain's CDR3 is CASSLKMGTGRFYGYTF. In DNA, the CDR3 is TGTGCCAGCAGTTTAAAAATGGGGACAGGGAGATTTTATGGCTACACCTTC.